The text below deals with one T cell receptor (beta chain). Its specificity is unknown. Per the germline V gene, CDR1 is SGHVS and CDR2 is FQNEAQ. This CDR3 is built from 16 residues. V was clipped by 1 base and J by 1 base, with 11 bases between them. These data come from a study of OX40 agonist ivuxolimab in advanced cancers. Turning to the study itself: Patients were dosed intravenously with ivuxolimab at 0.01 to 10 mg/kg every 2 weeks.

Libraries were prepared by immunoSEQ multiplex PCR; TCRdb keeps only in-frame clonotypes and omits some of them. This sample carries about 78,000 clones, about nine tenths of them seen once, and the ten largest clones take 0.24%. Overall study findings and caveats: Compared with CD4+, CD8+ T cells on average had more expanded clones.

The sequence derives from an adult with an advanced solid tumor such as melanoma, head and neck, liver or kidney cancer. The starting material was CD4+ or CD8+ T cells sorted from blood, obtained in a trial of the OX40 agonist ivuxolimab. The chain combines TRBV7-8 with TRBJ2-4; no clear D. The CDR3 DNA sequence: TGTGCCAGCAGCTTAGACCCAAGCAGTGCCAAAAACATTCAGTACTTC. Its protein product is CASSLDPSSAKNIQYF.